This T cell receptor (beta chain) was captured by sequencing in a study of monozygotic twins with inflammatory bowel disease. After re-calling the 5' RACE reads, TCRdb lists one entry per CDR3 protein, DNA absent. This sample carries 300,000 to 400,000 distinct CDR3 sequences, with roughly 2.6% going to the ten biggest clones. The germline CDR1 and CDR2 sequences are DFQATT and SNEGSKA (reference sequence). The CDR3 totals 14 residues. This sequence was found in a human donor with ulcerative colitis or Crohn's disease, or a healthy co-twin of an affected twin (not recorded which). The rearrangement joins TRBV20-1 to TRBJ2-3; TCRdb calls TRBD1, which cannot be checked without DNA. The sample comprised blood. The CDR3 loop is CSPVGAATRDTQYF.